Listed below are T cell receptor beta chains from one sample, sequenced in a study of cytomegalovirus exposure and HLA in healthy donors. TCRdb keeps only in-frame clones here, not all; method: immunoSEQ multiplex PCR. The table records approximately 190,000 clones, more than 75% of them present only once. Sequenced sample: PBMCs. These receptors originate from a woman in her forties or fifties in good health and CMV-seropositive. Both conserved end residues are part of each CDR3. The D gene is left open where the match is weak. Only some rows state a clone size, as once, few, many or a class for expanded clones.

D	J	size	V	CDR3	DNA
NA	TRBJ2-1	NA	TRBV21-1	CASSTTLTGLVDNEQFF	TGTGCCAGCAGCACGACCTTGACAGGGTTGGTCGACAATGAGCAGTTCTTC
NA	TRBJ1-6	NA	TRBV23-1	CASSLPNSPLHF	TGCGCCAGCAGCCTCCCGAATTCACCCCTCCACTTT
NA	TRBJ1-4	NA	TRBV5-1	CASSSGQTGIGEKLFF	TGCGCCAGCAGCTCGGGTCAGACAGGAATAGGTGAAAAACTGTTTTTT
TRBD2	TRBJ2-2	NA	TRBV27	CASSPSSGGGTGELFF	TGTGCCAGCAGTCCCTCCAGCGGGGGGGGAACCGGGGAGCTGTTTTTT
TRBD2	TRBJ2-3	NA	TRBV9	CASSPDSGGPTDTQYF	TGTGCCAGCAGCCCAGATAGCGGGGGGCCAACAGATACGCAGTATTTT
NA	TRBJ2-5	NA	TRBV7-2	CASSLSLGETQYF	TGTGCCAGCAGCTTATCTCTCGGGGAGACCCAGTACTTC
TRBD1	TRBJ1-1	once	TRBV9	CASSVGQDYTEAFF	TGTGCCAGCAGCGTGGGACAGGATTATACTGAAGCTTTCTTT
NA	TRBJ2-7	NA	TRBV2	CASSEFTGHLSTYEQYF	TGTGCCAGCAGCGAATTTACGGGACACCTTTCTACCTACGAGCAGTACTTC
NA	TRBJ2-7	NA	TRBV15	CATSRARLGGAEQYF	TGTGCCACCAGCAGAGCACGACTAGGGGGCGCAGAGCAGTACTTC
NA	TRBJ1-4	NA	TRBV5-1	CASSLTGTATNEKLFF	TGCGCCAGCAGCTTGACAGGGACCGCAACTAATGAAAAACTGTTTTTT
NA	TRBJ1-4	NA	TRBV15	CATSRDLDSSPINEKLFF	TGTGCCACCAGCAGAGATCTGGACAGCTCGCCAATTAACGAAAAACTGTTTTTT
TRBD1	TRBJ2-3	NA	TRBV11-3	CASSLGQGTDTQYF	TGTGCCAGCAGCTTGGGACAGGGCACAGATACGCAGTATTTT
TRBD2	TRBJ2-1	NA	TRBV7-3	CASSLTPWGGNEQFF	TGTGCCAGCAGCTTAACGCCGTGGGGGGGCAATGAGCAGTTCTTC
NA	TRBJ2-7	NA	TRBV9	CASSAQGNGYEQYF	TGTGCCAGCAGCGCCCAGGGGAATGGCTACGAGCAGTACTTC
TRBD1	TRBJ1-6	NA	TRBV6-1	CASSSISGTETPLHF	TGTGCCAGCAGTTCAATAAGTGGGACAGAGACACCCCTCCACTTT
TRBD2	TRBJ2-1	NA	TRBV7-3	CASSLGSGGVNEQFF	TGTGCCAGCAGCTTAGGTAGCGGGGGGGTCAATGAGCAGTTCTTC
TRBD1	TRBJ1-2	NA	TRBV19	CASSVTGAGAISGYTF	TGTGCCAGTAGTGTCACAGGGGCCGGGGCTATTAGTGGCTACACCTTC
TRBD2	TRBJ2-1	NA	TRBV7-9	CASSFGPGLAGSYNEQFF	TGTGCCAGCAGCTTCGGACCAGGACTAGCGGGGTCTTACAATGAGCAGTTCTTC
TRBD2	TRBJ2-2	NA	TRBV6-6	CASSGTSRGGGELFF	TGTGCCAGCAGTGGGACTAGCCGGGGGGGCGGGGAGCTGTTTTTT
TRBD1	TRBJ2-5	NA	TRBV5-6	CASSFTGTGGMETQYF	TGTGCCAGCAGCTTCACGGGAACAGGGGGTATGGAGACCCAGTACTTC
TRBD1	TRBJ1-2	NA	TRBV29-1	CSVSTGAETYGYTF	TGCAGCGTGTCCACAGGGGCAGAAACCTATGGCTACACCTTC
TRBD1	TRBJ1-1	few	TRBV30	CAWSVGTGNTEAFF	TGTGCCTGGAGTGTAGGGACAGGGAACACTGAAGCTTTCTTT
TRBD1	TRBJ2-5	NA	TRBV18	CASGRDRQETQYF	TGTGCCAGCGGCCGGGACAGACAAGAGACCCAGTACTTC
NA	TRBJ2-7	NA	TRBV7-2	CASRSRGASYEQYF	TGTGCCAGCAGATCTCGGGGGGCCTCCTACGAGCAGTACTTC
NA	TRBJ2-1	NA	TRBV9	CASILSSYNEQFF	TGTGCCAGCATCTTGAGCTCCTACAATGAGCAGTTCTTC
TRBD1	TRBJ1-3	NA	TRBV19	CASRRDRSSGNTIYF	TGTGCCAGTAGGCGGGACAGGTCCTCTGGAAACACCATATATTTT
TRBD2	TRBJ2-2	NA	TRBV27	CASRRAGGYTGELFF	TGTGCCAGCAGGCGAGCGGGGGGCTACACCGGGGAGCTGTTTTTT
TRBD1	TRBJ2-1	NA	TRBV29-1	CSVSQGTGYNEQFF	TGCAGCGTCTCACAAGGGACAGGCTACAATGAGCAGTTCTTC
TRBD2	TRBJ2-7	NA	TRBV7-2	CASSLTSGGGEQYF	TGTGCCAGCAGCTTAACCAGCGGGGGTGGGGAGCAGTACTTC
TRBD1	TRBJ2-3	NA	TRBV5-1	CASSLGGTGPDTQYF	TGCGCCAGCAGCTTGGGGGGGACAGGGCCCGATACGCAGTATTTT
NA	TRBJ1-5	NA	TRBV4-1	CASSQVTANQPQHF	TGCGCCAGCAGCCAAGTTACAGCAAATCAGCCCCAGCATTTT
NA	TRBJ2-7	NA	TRBV20-1	CSARGQAEQYF	TGCAGTGCTAGGGGTCAGGCAGAGCAGTACTTC
NA	TRBJ2-7	NA	TRBV28	CATRRGGDYEQYF	TGTGCCACCCGGCGGGGCGGGGACTACGAGCAGTACTTC
NA	TRBJ1-2	NA	TRBV9	CASSVLGHMYTF	TGTGCCAGCAGCGTGCTGGGACACATGTACACCTTC
NA	TRBJ2-3	NA	TRBV7-6	CASTSASTDTQYF	TGTGCCAGTACTTCCGCCAGCACAGATACGCAGTATTTT
TRBD1	TRBJ1-2	NA	TRBV7-9	CASSLTGTGVGPGGYTF	TGTGCCAGCAGCCTGACCGGGACAGGGGTAGGGCCTGGTGGCTACACCTTC
NA	TRBJ1-1	NA	TRBV7-3	CASSQLDRLNTEAFF	TGTGCCAGCAGCCAATTAGACAGGTTGAACACTGAAGCTTTCTTT
NA	TRBJ1-5	NA	TRBV7-2	CASSFGGGGLGQPQHF	TGTGCCAGCAGCTTCGGCGGGGGGGGGTTAGGTCAGCCCCAGCATTTT
NA	TRBJ2-5	NA	TRBV2	CASIYRDSETQYF	TGTGCCAGCATTTATAGGGACTCCGAGACCCAGTACTTC
TRBD2	TRBJ2-1	NA	TRBV7-3	CASSLDSGGGNEQFF	TGTGCCAGCAGCTTGGATAGCGGGGGGGGGAATGAGCAGTTCTTC
TRBD2	TRBJ2-3	NA	TRBV28	CASNPPPGGGFDGTDTQYF	TGTGCCAGCAACCCCCCACCCGGGGGGGGCTTCGATGGAACAGATACGCAGTATTTT
NA	TRBJ2-6	NA	TRBV5-8	CASSTRFSGANVLTF	TGTGCCAGCAGTACCAGGTTCTCTGGGGCCAACGTCCTGACTTTC
TRBD2	TRBJ2-1	NA	TRBV6-5	CASSLTSSYNEQFF	TGTGCCAGCAGCCTGACTAGCAGCTACAATGAGCAGTTCTTC
NA	TRBJ2-1	NA	TRBV7-3	CASSNFYNEQFF	TGTGCCAGCAGTAACTTTTACAATGAGCAGTTCTTC
NA	TRBJ1-2	NA	TRBV5-4	CASSWTVTNYGYTF	TGTGCCAGCAGCTGGACAGTAACTAACTATGGCTACACCTTC
TRBD1	TRBJ2-5	few	TRBV5-1	CASSSAGTGQETQYF	TGCGCCAGCAGCTCCGCCGGGACAGGTCAAGAGACCCAGTACTTC
TRBD1	TRBJ2-7	once	TRBV2	CASSHRGAYEQYF	TGTGCCAGCAGTCACAGGGGAGCGTACGAGCAGTACTTC